This T cell receptor (beta chain) is from a study of vaccination effects on CD4 cells after COVID-19. Sequencing followed a ViraFEST assay step that expanded antigen-specific CD4+ T cells with viral peptide pools. Once cultured for 9 to 11 days, the cells underwent separation to obtain CD4+ T cells. Vaccine recipients had no previous SARS-CoV-2 infection; their nucleocapsid antibodies were negative. Wells of roughly 2 million PBMC each were grown with around 10 IU/ml IL-2 and about 9.6 ug/ml peptides. Researchers swapped half the medium for IL-2 medium on both days 3 and 7. Note on this clone: Its specificity is unknown.

Study-wide findings and caveats: A shortage of convalescent patients and an absence of early post-infection timepoints characterized the study. Infection- and vaccine-induced clones contracted markedly late after vaccination.

Sequencing was performed with immunoSEQ multiplex PCR; in TCRdb, only in-frame clones are kept and a portion is missing. The repertoire has 25,000 to 35,000 clones, about 81% of them found once; the top ten carry around 32%. V dropped 4 bases and J dropped 8 bases, with 18 bases sitting between them. Germline CDR1 and CDR2: MNHEY and SVGAGI. The CDR3 consists of 15 residues. This sequence originates from a human donor who received a COVID-19 vaccine. The chain links TRBV6-5 to TRBJ2-1; a possible D gene is TRBD1 (6 bases). The material sequenced was CD4+ T cells from PBMCs cultured with SARS-CoV-2 spike peptides, taken before COVID-19 vaccination. The CDR3 sequence: CASSFSPKQGDEQFF. The CDR3 coding sequence is TGTGCCAGCAGTTTTTCGCCTAAACAGGGCGATGAGCAGTTCTTC.